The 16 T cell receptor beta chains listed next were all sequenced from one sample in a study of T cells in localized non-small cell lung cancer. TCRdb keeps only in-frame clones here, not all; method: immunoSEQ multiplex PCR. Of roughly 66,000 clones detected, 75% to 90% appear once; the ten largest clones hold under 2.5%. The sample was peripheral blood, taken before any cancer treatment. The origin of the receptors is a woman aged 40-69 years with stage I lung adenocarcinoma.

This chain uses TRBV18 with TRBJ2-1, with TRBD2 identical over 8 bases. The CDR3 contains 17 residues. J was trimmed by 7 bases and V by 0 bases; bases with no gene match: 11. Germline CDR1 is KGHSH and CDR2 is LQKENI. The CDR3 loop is CASSPPWVAGLRNEQFF. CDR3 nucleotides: TGTGCCAGCTCACCACCATGGGTAGCGGGACTGAGAAATGAGCAGTTCTTC.

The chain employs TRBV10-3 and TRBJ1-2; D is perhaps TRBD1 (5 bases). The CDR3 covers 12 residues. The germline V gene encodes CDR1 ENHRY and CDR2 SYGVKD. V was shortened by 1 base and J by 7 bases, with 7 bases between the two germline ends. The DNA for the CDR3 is TGTGCCATCAGTGAGTTAGGGGTTGGCTACACCTTC. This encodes CAISELGVGYTF.

This CDR3 is CAISEVGGNQPQHF. CDR3 nucleotides: TGTGCCATCAGTGAGGTGGGTGGCAATCAGCCCCAGCATTTT. The chain employs TRBV10-3 and TRBJ1-5, with D unclear. The germline CDR1 and CDR2 sequences are ENHRY and SYGVKD. The CDR3 has 14 residues. Trimming removed 2 bases from V and 2 bases from J, with 7 bases in between.

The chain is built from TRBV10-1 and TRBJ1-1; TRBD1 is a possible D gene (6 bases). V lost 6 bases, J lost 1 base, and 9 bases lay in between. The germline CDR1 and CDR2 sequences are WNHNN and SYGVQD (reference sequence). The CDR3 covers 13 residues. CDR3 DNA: TGCGCCAGCAGCTCGGGACAGAACACTGAAGCTTTCTTT. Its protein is CASSSGQNTEAFF.

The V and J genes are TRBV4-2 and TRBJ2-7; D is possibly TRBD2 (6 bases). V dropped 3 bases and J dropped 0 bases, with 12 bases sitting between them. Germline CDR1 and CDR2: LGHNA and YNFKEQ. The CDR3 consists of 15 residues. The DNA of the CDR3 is TGTGCCAGCAGCCAGGGGGTCGGGGGCTCCTACGAGCAGTACTTC. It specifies CASSQGVGGSYEQYF.

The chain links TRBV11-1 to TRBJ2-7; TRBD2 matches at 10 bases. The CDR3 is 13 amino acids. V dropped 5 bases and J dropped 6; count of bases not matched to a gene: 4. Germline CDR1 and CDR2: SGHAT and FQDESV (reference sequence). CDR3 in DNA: TGTGCCAGCAGCCCGGGACTAGCGACCGAGCAGTACTTC. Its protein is CASSPGLATEQYF. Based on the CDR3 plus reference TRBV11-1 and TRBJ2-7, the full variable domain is EAEVAQSPRYKITEKSQAVAFWCDPISGHATLYWYRQILGQGPELLVQFQDESVVDDSQLPKDRFSAERLKGVDSTLKIQPAELGDSAMYLCASSPGLATEQYFGPGTRLTVT.

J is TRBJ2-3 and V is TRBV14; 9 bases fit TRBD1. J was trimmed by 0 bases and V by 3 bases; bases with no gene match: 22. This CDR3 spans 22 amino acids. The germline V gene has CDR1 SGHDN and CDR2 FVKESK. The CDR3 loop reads CASSQDRSQGAQPFISTDTQYF. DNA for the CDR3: TGTGCCAGCAGCCAGGATAGATCACAGGGGGCCCAGCCCTTCATTAGCACAGATACGCAGTATTTT.

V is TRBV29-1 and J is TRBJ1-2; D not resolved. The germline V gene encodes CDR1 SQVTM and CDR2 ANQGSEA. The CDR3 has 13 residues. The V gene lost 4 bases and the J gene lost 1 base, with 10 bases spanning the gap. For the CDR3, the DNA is TGCAGCGTTGGGGTCCCCAGTAACTATGGCTACACCTTC. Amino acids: CSVGVPSNYGYTF.

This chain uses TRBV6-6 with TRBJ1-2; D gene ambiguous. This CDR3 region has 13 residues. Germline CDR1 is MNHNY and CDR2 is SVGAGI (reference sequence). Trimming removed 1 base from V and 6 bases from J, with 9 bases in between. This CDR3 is CASSYFPGDGYTF. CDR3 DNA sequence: TGTGCCAGCAGTTACTTCCCCGGGGATGGCTACACCTTC.

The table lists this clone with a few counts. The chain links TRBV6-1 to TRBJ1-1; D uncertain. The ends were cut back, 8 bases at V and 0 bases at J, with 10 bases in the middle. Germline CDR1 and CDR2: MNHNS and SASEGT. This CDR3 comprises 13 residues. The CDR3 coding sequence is TGTGCCAGCCGGCAGCAGATGAACACTGAAGCTTTCTTT. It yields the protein CASRQQMNTEAFF.

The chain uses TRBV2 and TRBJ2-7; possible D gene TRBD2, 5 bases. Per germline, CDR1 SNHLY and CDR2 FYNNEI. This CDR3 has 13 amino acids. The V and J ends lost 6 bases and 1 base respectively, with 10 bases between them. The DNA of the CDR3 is TGTGCCAGCAGGCCGGGATATTCCTACGAGCAGTACTTC. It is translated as CASRPGYSYEQYF.

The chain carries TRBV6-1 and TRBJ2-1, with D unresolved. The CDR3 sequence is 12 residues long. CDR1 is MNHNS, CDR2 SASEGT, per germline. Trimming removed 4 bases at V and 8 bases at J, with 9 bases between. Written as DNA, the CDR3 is TGTGCCAGCAGTGCTAATACGGATGAGCAGTTCTTC. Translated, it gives CASSANTDEQFF.

CDR3 loop: CASSESQINTGELFF. CDR3 in DNA: TGTGCCAGCAGTGAATCCCAGATAAACACCGGGGAGCTGTTTTTT. This rearrangement joins TRBV25-1 to TRBJ2-2, with D uncertain. This CDR3 contains 15 residues. Germline V gene lookup returns CDR1 MGHDK and CDR2 SYGVNS. V shed 1 base and J shed 2 bases, with 8 bases lying between them.

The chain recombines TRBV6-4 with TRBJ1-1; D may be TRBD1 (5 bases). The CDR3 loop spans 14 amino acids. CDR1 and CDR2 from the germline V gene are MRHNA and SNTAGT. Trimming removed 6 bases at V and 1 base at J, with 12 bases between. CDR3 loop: CASRPQAWNTEAFF. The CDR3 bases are TGTGCCAGCAGACCACAGGCCTGGAACACTGAAGCTTTCTTT.

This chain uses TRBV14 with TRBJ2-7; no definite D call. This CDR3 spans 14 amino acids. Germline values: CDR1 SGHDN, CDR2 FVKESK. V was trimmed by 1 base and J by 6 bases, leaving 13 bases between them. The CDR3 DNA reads TGTGCCAGCAGCCAAGCGAATCGTATAGGCGAGCAGTACTTC. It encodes CASSQANRIGEQYF.

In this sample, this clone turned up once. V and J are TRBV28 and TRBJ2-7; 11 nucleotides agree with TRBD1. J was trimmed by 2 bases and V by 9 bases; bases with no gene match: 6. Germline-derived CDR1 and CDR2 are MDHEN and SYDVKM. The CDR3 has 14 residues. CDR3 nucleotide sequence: TGTGCCAGTGGACAGGGGGCGTACACCTACGAGCAGTACTTC. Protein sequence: CASGQGAYTYEQYF.